Shown below are 22 T cell receptor beta chains from a single sample sequenced in a study of blood T cell repertoires in COVID-19. Sequencing used immunoSEQ multiplex PCR; TCRdb keeps in-frame clones, though not all of them. The sample carries over 60,000 clones, roughly nine tenths recorded once. The material sequenced was peripheral blood. The origin of the receptors is a man in his fifties or sixties with acute or convalescent COVID-19.

The sample holds a few counts of this clone. The chain carries TRBV30 and TRBJ2-5; perhaps TRBD2 as D (6 bases). The CDR3 runs 13 residues. Germline assignment: CDR1 GTSNPN and CDR2 SVGIG (reference sequence). V was clipped by 4 bases and J by 5 bases, with 14 bases between them. CDR3 bases: TGTGCCTGGAACGACGGGGGACGGGAGACCCAGTACTTC. Protein: CAWNDGGRETQYF. Full variable domain (rest looked up from reference TRBV30 and TRBJ2-5): SQTIHQWPATLVQPVGSPLSLECTVEGTSNPNLYWYRQAAGRGLQLLFYSVGIGQISSEVPQNLSASRPQDRQFILSSKKLLLSDSGFYLCAWNDGGRETQYFGPGTRLLVL.

This clone was observed a single time. V and J are TRBV18 and TRBJ1-5, with D possibly being TRBD1 (6 bases). This CDR3 contains 14 residues. V lost 6 bases and J lost 5, with 14 bases in between. Per germline, CDR1 KGHSH and CDR2 LQKENI. CDR3 in DNA: TGTGCCAGCTCGCCGACAGGCTCCCATCAGCCCCAGCATTTT. It is translated as CASSPTGSHQPQHF.

This chain's CDR3 is CASSQRLTDTQYF. In DNA, the CDR3 is TGTGCCAGCAGCCAAAGACTAACAGATACGCAGTATTTT. This chain uses TRBV14 with TRBJ2-3, with D tentatively TRBD2 (5 bases). Germline assignment: CDR1 SGHDN and CDR2 FVKESK. V lost 2 bases and J 3 bases, leaving 6 bases between the germline ends. The CDR3 is 13 residues long. The variable domain in full, completed from reference TRBV14 and TRBJ2-3, reads EAGVTQFPSHSVIEKGQTVTLRCDPISGHDNLYWYRRVMGKEIKFLLHFVKESKQDESGMPNNRFLAERTGGTYSTLKVQPAELEDSGVYFCASSQRLTDTQYFGPGTRLTVL.

The V call is TRBV5-1, the J call TRBJ2-2; TRBD1 might be the D (5 bases). Trimming removed 0 bases from V and 8 bases from J, with 8 bases in between. Germline V gene data show CDR1 as SGHRS and CDR2 as YFSETQ. The CDR3 extends over 13 amino acids. This CDR3 reads CASSLGGTGELFF. CDR3 DNA: TGCGCCAGCAGCTTGGGGGGCACGGGGGAGCTGTTTTTT.

This clone was seen a single time. This chain links TRBV24-1 with TRBJ2-3; 8 nucleotides agree with TRBD2. Trimming at V came to 4 bases and at J to 6 bases, leaving 5 bases not matched to a gene. CDR1 and CDR2 (germline): KGHDR, SFDVKD. The CDR3 runs to 14 residues. The chain's CDR3 is CATSEPASGDTQYF. CDR3 DNA: TGTGCCACCAGTGAACCGGCTAGCGGGGATACGCAGTATTTT.

The rearrangement joins TRBV15 to TRBJ2-3; 8 positions agree with TRBD2. CDR3 length: 16 residues. Germline V gene sequence: CDR1 LNHNV, CDR2 YYDKDF (reference sequence). V gave up 6 bases and J gave up 2 bases; unmatched junction bases: 10. The CDR3 spells CATSGPLRGVTDTQYF. The CDR3 coding sequence is TGTGCCACCAGTGGACCGCTGCGGGGGGTCACAGATACGCAGTATTTT.

This chain connects TRBV6-1 to TRBJ1-2; 8 bases line up with TRBD1. Per the germline V gene, CDR1 is MNHNS and CDR2 is SASEGT. Losses at the gene ends were 0 bases for V and 6 bases for J; bases not matched to a gene: 6. The CDR3 loop spans 15 amino acids. In nucleotides, the CDR3 is TGTGCCAGCAGTGAAGCCAGGGACAGGCCCAATGGCTACACCTTC. It specifies CASSEARDRPNGYTF.

The rearrangement joins TRBV5-6 to TRBJ1-5; the D gene is possibly TRBD1 (5 bases). The CDR3 sequence is 14 residues long. Germline CDR1 reads SGHDT; CDR2 reads YYEEEE. Trimming stripped 0 bases from V and 2 bases from J, with 6 bases between. The CDR3 protein is CASSLVGGNQPQHF. CDR3 DNA: TGTGCCAGCAGCTTGGTAGGGGGCAATCAGCCCCAGCATTTT.

This chain connects TRBV24-1 to TRBJ2-2; tentatively, D is TRBD2 (6 bases). From germline, CDR1 is KGHDR and CDR2 SFDVKD. V shed 8 bases and J shed 6 bases, with 12 bases lying between them. CDR3 size: 13 residues. CDR3 amino acids: CATTQGGSGELFF. Here the CDR3 DNA reads TGTGCCACCACCCAAGGAGGGTCCGGGGAGCTGTTTTTT.

The chain combines TRBV30 with TRBJ2-7; 7 bases match TRBD1. The CDR3 contains 14 residues. The V gene's germline CDR1 is GTSNPN and CDR2 SVGIG (reference sequence). V dropped 4 bases and J dropped 0; count of bases not matched to a gene: 6. In DNA form, the CDR3 reads TGTGCCTGGAACAGGGGCGAGAGCTCCTACGAGCAGTACTTC. Translated, it gives CAWNRGESSYEQYF.

The chain employs TRBV5-1 and TRBJ2-1; D is undetermined. The CDR3 length is 16 residues. The germline V gene has CDR1 SGHRS and CDR2 YFSETQ. Trimming left V 0 bases short and J 1 base short, with 11 bases between. Written as DNA, the CDR3 is TGCGCCAGCAGCTTGGCCTCTAGAATGTCCTACAATGAGCAGTTCTTC. Protein: CASSLASRMSYNEQFF.

For the CDR3, the DNA is TGTGCCAGCAGGTTGACAGGGACGGGATCACCCCTCCACTTT. This translates into CASRLTGTGSPLHF. The V gene is TRBV2, the J gene TRBJ1-6, with TRBD1 matching 7 bases. J was trimmed by 10 bases and V by 6 bases; bases with no gene match: 9. The CDR3 consists of 14 residues. Germline loops: CDR1 SNHLY, CDR2 FYNNEI.

This clone was seen only a few times. The J gene is TRBJ1-2, the V gene TRBV5-1, with TRBD1 matching over 11 bases. The germline V gene encodes CDR1 SGHRS and CDR2 YFSETQ. The V gene end was trimmed by 0 bases and the J gene end by 4 bases; junction bases not matched to a gene: 2. CDR3 length equals 15 residues. The CDR3 region is CASSLDGQGAYGYTF. The CDR3 DNA reads as TGCGCCAGCAGCTTGGATGGACAGGGGGCCTATGGCTACACCTTC. Complete variable domain (other parts from reference TRBV5-1 and TRBJ1-2): KAGVTQTPRYLIKTRGQQVTLSCSPISGHRSVSWYQQTPGQGLQFLFEYFSETQRNKGNFPGRFSGRQFSNSRSEMNVSTLELGDSALYLCASSLDGQGAYGYTFGSGTRLTVV.

This clone was seen a single time. The rearrangement joins TRBV3-1 (or the pseudogene TRBV3-2) to TRBJ1-6; 10 bases match TRBD1. The CDR3 has 13 residues. The ends lost 4 bases at V and 10 bases at J; junction bases unmatched: 1. CDR1 is LGHDT, CDR2 YNNKEL, per germline (reference sequence). CDR3 loop: CASSRDRGSPLHF. For the CDR3, the DNA is TGTGCCAGCAGCCGGGACAGGGGCTCACCCCTCCACTTT.

The chain employs TRBV29-1 and TRBJ2-1; D is possibly TRBD1 (6 bases). Trimming shortened V by 3 bases and J by 5 bases, and 11 bases separated the two germline ends. This CDR3 comprises 13 residues. The V gene's germline CDR1 is SQVTM and CDR2 ANQGSEA. Here the CDR3 reads CSVDTGIDNEQFF. CDR3 nucleotides: TGCAGCGTTGATACAGGGATTGACAATGAGCAGTTCTTC.

The chain carries TRBV12-5 and TRBJ1-5; the D gene is possibly TRBD1 (6 bases). Trimming removed 4 bases from V and 0 bases from J, with 16 bases in between. Germline CDR1 and CDR2: LGHNT and FRNRAP. The CDR3 length is 17 residues. The CDR3 nucleotides are TGTGCTAGTGGTTCGAGCCCACAGGGTTATAGCAATCAGCCCCAGCATTTT. Its protein product is CASGSSPQGYSNQPQHF.

The chain is built from TRBV5-5 and TRBJ1-5; D not resolved. CDR1 is SGHKS, CDR2 YYEKEE, per germline (reference sequence). This CDR3 is built from 14 residues. Trimming cost V 1 base and J 1 base, with 6 bases left between them. The CDR3 loop is CASSLFGSNQPQHF. CDR3 DNA: TGTGCCAGCAGCTTGTTCGGGAGCAATCAGCCCCAGCATTTT.

The chain is built from TRBV5-8 and TRBJ1-2; D not resolved. The V end lost 1 base, the J end lost 2 bases, and 9 bases lay between the germline ends. The CDR3 length is 14 residues. Germline CDR1 and CDR2: SGHTS and YDEGEE. The CDR3 DNA sequence: TGTGCCAGCAGCTTGTTCTACCGGAACTATGGCTACACCTTC. It codes for CASSLFYRNYGYTF. Full variable domain (outside the CDR3, taken from reference TRBV5-8 and TRBJ1-2): EAGVTQSPTHLIKTRGQQATLRCSPISGHTSVYWYQQALGLGLQFLLWYDEGEERNRGNFPPRFSGRQFPNYSSELNVNALELEDSALYLCASSLFYRNYGYTFGSGTRLTVV.

This sequence joins TRBV5-8 and TRBJ2-2, with a weak D call TRBD1 (6 bases). This CDR3 contains 14 residues. Germline CDR1 and CDR2: SGHTS and YDEGEE. Trimming took off 4 bases at V and 1 base at J, with 8 bases between the two ends. Here the CDR3 DNA reads TGTGCCAGCAGCCAGACAGGGAACACCGGGGAGCTGTTTTTT. Its protein is CASSQTGNTGELFF.

This clone showed up just a few times. The chain carries TRBV7-9 and TRBJ2-7; D perhaps matches TRBD1 (6 bases). Trimming took 0 bases from V and 5 from J, leaving 17 bases between them. The CDR3 contains 16 residues. Germline V lookup: CDR1 SEHNR, CDR2 FQNEAQ (reference sequence). This CDR3 is CASSLAGTRGYHEQYF. The CDR3 nucleotides read TGTGCCAGCAGCTTAGCCGGGACCAGGGGATACCACGAGCAGTACTTC.

J is TRBJ2-7 and V is TRBV6-5; D perhaps matches TRBD2 (5 bases). V was shortened by 8 bases and J by 1 base, with 12 bases between the two germline ends. CDR1 MNHEY and CDR2 SVGAGI come from the germline V gene. This CDR3 contains 13 residues. The CDR3 loop is CASLASGSYEQYF. The CDR3 bases are TGTGCCAGCCTGGCCAGCGGATCCTACGAGCAGTACTTC.

The chain carries TRBV7-8 and TRBJ1-1; 7 bases align to TRBD1. The CDR3 loop spans 18 amino acids. The germline gives CDR1 SGHVS, CDR2 FQNEAQ. The ends lost 1 base at V and 2 bases at J; junction bases unmatched: 13. CDR3 coding DNA: TGTGCCAGCAGCTTAGGCACAGGGGTCAGTGGGGAAAACACTGAAGCTTTCTTT. Its translation is CASSLGTGVSGENTEAFF.